These 14 T cell receptor beta chains were all obtained from the same sample, sequenced in a study of T cells in women clearing cervical HPV infection. The repertoire was sequenced with immunoSEQ multiplex PCR; TCRdb's copy has only in-frame clones and lacks some. The listing contains more than 10,000 clones. Input material: blood buffy coat. The receptors here all came from a woman aged 18 to 69 with a cervical HPV16 infection that either progressed to CIN3+ or cleared (not recorded which).

Notes on this clone: With the read ending 3 residues before the CDR3 end, the germline J gene is used to fill in that end. The V call is TRBV10-3, the J call TRBJ2-3; D is perhaps TRBD2 (7 bases). Trimming removed 2 bases from V and 2 bases from J, with 11 bases in between. This CDR3 has 15 residues. CDR1 and CDR2 from the germline V gene are ENHRY and SYGVKD. The part of the CDR3 DNA that was read is TGTGCCATCAGTGAGCGTGGGGGGGCCACAGATACG. Translation: CAISERGGATDT. The full CDR3 sequence reads CAISERGGATDTQYF.

Concerning this clone: With the read ending 3 residues before the CDR3 end, the germline J gene is used to fill in that end. V gene TRBV7-2 combines with J gene TRBJ1-2; D remains ambiguous. There are 13 residues in the CDR3. Germline CDR1 and CDR2: SGHTA and FQGNSA. CDR3 bases read: TGTGCCAGCAGCCGCCAGACTAGCAGTGAC. Amino acid sequence: CASSRQTSSD. The whole CDR3 region reads CASSRQTSSDYTF.

Note on this clone: The DNA ends 3 residues before the CDR3 does, and the rest of the CDR3 is filled in from the germline J gene. The chain recombines TRBV20-1 with TRBJ2-1; 10 nucleotides line up with TRBD2. CDR3 length: 16 amino acids. Trimming at V came to 5 bases and at J to 4 bases, leaving 11 bases not matched to a gene. Germline loops: CDR1 DFQATT, CDR2 SNEGSKA (reference sequence). The sequenced part of the CDR3 DNA is TGCAGTGCTTATCCGACCAGCGGGGGGGCATACAATGAG. Translated: CSAYPTSGGAYNE. The CDR3 as a whole reads CSAYPTSGGAYNEQFF.

Concerning this clone itself: The read terminates 3 residues ahead of where the CDR3 ends, so the germline J gene completes it. The genes are TRBV19 and TRBJ2-3; 7 positions match TRBD2. The CDR3 consists of 13 residues. CDR1 is LNHDA and CDR2 is SQIVND in the germline V gene (reference sequence). The CDR3 spells CAASRDYNQPQYF. The sequenced CDR3 bases are TGTGCCGCCAGCAGGGACTACAATCAGCCG. The full variable domain, its missing parts supplied by reference TRBV19 and TRBJ2-3, is DGGITQSPKYLFRKEGQNVTLSCEQNLNHDAMYWYRQDPGQGLRLIYYSQIVNDFQKGDIAEGYSVSREKKESFPLTVTSAQKNPTAFYLCAASRDYNQPQYFGPGTRLTVL.

As concerns this clone: The read halts 3 residues ahead of the CDR3 end, with the missing end drawn from the germline J gene. The chain couples TRBV5-1 to TRBJ1-2; D is unresolved. The CDR3 totals 16 residues. Per germline, CDR1 SGHRS and CDR2 YFSETQ. V dropped 4 bases and J dropped 3 bases, with 19 bases sitting between them. CDR3 sequence: CASSPSTVINHYGYTF. The CDR3 DNA, read in part, is TGCGCCAGCAGCCCTTCAACAGTCATAAACCACTATGGC.

To note about this clone: The read terminates 3 residues before the CDR3 end, so the remaining end is supplied by the germline J gene. V gene TRBV6-1 combines with J gene TRBJ1-4; 11 positions agree with TRBD1. The CDR3 has 18 amino acids. V shed 0 bases and J 2 bases; nucleotides not matched to a gene: 5. Germline CDR1 is MNHNS and CDR2 is SASEGT. The CDR3 region is CASSEAGTGGFTNEKLFF. CDR3 DNA (partial): TGTGCCAGCAGTGAAGCCGGGACAGGGGGTTTCACTAATGAAAAA.

As concerns this clone: The read comes to an end 3 residues before the CDR3 does, leaving the germline J gene to fill in the end. The rearrangement uses TRBV20-1 and TRBJ2-3; the D gene is possibly TRBD1 (7 bases). This CDR3 is built from 12 residues. Germline V CDR1 and CDR2: DFQATT, SNEGSKA (reference sequence). CDR3 DNA (partial): TGCAGTGCGGCGGGACAGTGGGAGACG. It encodes CSAAGQWET. In full, the CDR3 reads CSAAGQWETQYF.

Of note for this clone: The CDR3 end falls 3 residues outside the read, so it is completed with the germline J gene. The rearrangement links TRBV6-2 or TRBV6-3 to TRBJ2-7; D remains unclear. The CDR3 is 17 residues long. V was cut by 0 bases and J by 2 bases, with 17 bases left in between. Germline-derived CDR1 and CDR2 are MNHEY and SVGEGT. CDR3 bases read: TGTGCCAGCAGTTACTCGATTCGGCAGGTAAAGCCCTACGAG. As protein: CASSYSIRQVKPYE. The whole CDR3 protein is CASSYSIRQVKPYEQYF.

As to this clone: The read ends 3 residues before the CDR3 terminus; that terminus is restored from the germline J gene. The chain recombines TRBV7-2 with TRBJ1-2, with D tentatively TRBD1 (5 bases). Germline assignment: CDR1 SGHTA and CDR2 FQGNSA. The CDR3 has 15 residues. Trimming took 1 base from V and 4 from J, leaving 13 bases between them. The CDR3 loop is CASSLGRREGYGYTF. The sequenced part of the CDR3 DNA is TGTGCCAGCAGCTTAGGTCGCAGGGAAGGCTATGGC. The variable domain in full, with the rest retrieved from reference TRBV7-2 and TRBJ1-2, is GAGVSQSPSNKVTEKGKDVELRCDPISGHTALYWYRQSLGQGLEFLIYFQGNSAPDKSGLPSDRFSAERTGGSVSTLTIQRTQQEDSAVYLCASSLGRREGYGYTFGSGTRLTVV.

The CDR3 loop reads CASSTGTGGPYEQYF. The CDR3 bases that were read are TGTGCCAGCAGCACCGGGACAGGGGGCCCCTACGAG. V and J are TRBV5-6 and TRBJ2-7; 12 nucleotides match TRBD1. The CDR3 is cut off 3 residues early in the read; its end comes from the germline J gene. V shed 4 bases, J shed 2 bases, and the junction held 4 bases outside the gene matches. The CDR3 is 15 amino acids. CDR1 is SGHDT and CDR2 is YYEEEE in the germline V gene.

In the case of this clone: The CDR3 is cut off 3 residues early in the read; its end comes from the germline J gene. The rearrangement links TRBV10-3 to TRBJ2-2; 7 bases line up with TRBD1. This CDR3 contains 16 residues. Germline V gene lookup returns CDR1 ENHRY and CDR2 SYGVKD. Partial CDR3 DNA: TGTGCCATCAGTGAGTCGAAGGGGGCCGAAAATGAAAAG. Translated: CAISESKGAENEK. The CDR3, in full, reads CAISESKGAENEKLFF.

In the case of this clone: The read terminates 3 residues before the CDR3 end, so the remaining end is supplied by the germline J gene. V and J are TRBV19 and TRBJ1-5; 7 bases match TRBD1. Germline V gene data show CDR1 as LNHDA and CDR2 as SQIVND (reference sequence). CDR3 length: 14 amino acids. V shed 4 bases and J 3 bases; nucleotides not matched to a gene: 3. The sequenced part of the CDR3 DNA is TGTGCCAGTAGTACGACAGGGACCAATCAGCCC. It yields the protein CASSTTGTNQP. The whole CDR3 is CASSTTGTNQPQHF.

Regarding this clone: The CDR3 end lies 3 residues beyond the end of the read and is filled in from the germline J gene. The V and J genes are TRBV6-2 or TRBV6-3 and TRBJ2-4; 8 bases agree with TRBD1. The CDR3 is 14 amino acids. Germline V lookup: CDR1 MNHEY, CDR2 SVGEGT. Here the CDR3 reads CASSPPGGGFGQYF. CDR3 bases read: TGTGCCAGCAGCCCACCAGGGGGCGGGTTCGGT.

A word on this clone: The read ends 3 residues shy of where the CDR3 ends; the end is completed using the germline J gene. V and J are TRBV19 and TRBJ1-3; D is ambiguous. The V end lost 4 bases, the J end lost 4 bases, and 11 bases lay between the germline ends. The CDR3 sequence is 14 residues long. The germline V gene has CDR1 LNHDA and CDR2 SQIVND (reference sequence). CDR3 in amino acids: CASSTQSGGNTIYF. The sequenced part of the CDR3 DNA is TGTGCCAGTAGTACCCAGAGCGGGGGAAACACC.